This T cell receptor (beta chain) emerged from a study of T cell changes during pregnancy in multiple sclerosis. Clones were sequenced by immunoSEQ multiplex PCR, and TCRdb holds only the in-frame ones, with some missing. The table shows roughly 40,000 clones, with about 94% occurring only once. The CDR3 is 16 residues long. The germline V and J ends were trimmed by 2 bases and 0 bases, with 10 bases remaining between them. Germline V gene data show CDR1 as MNHEY and CDR2 as SVGAGI. This specimen was CD4+ T cells from peripheral blood mononuclear cells, taken after pregnancy. This sequence was found in a female donor with multiple sclerosis, enrolled in a pregnancy study. The V call is TRBV6-5, the J call TRBJ1-4; no definite D call. The CDR3 bases are TGTGCCAGCAGTTACGGAGTGACCGCAACTAATGAAAAACTGTTTTTT. This translates into CASSYGVTATNEKLFF.